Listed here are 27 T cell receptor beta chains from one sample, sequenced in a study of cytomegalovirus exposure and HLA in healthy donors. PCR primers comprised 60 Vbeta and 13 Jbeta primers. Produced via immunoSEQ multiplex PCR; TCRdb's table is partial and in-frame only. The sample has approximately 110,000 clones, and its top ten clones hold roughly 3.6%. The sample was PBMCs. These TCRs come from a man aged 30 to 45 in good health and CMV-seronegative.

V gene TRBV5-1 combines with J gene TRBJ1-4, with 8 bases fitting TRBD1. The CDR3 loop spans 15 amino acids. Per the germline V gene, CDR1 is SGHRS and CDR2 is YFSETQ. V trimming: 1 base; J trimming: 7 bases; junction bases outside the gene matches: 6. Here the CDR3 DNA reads TGCGCCAGCAGCTTGACAGGGGGAGGAGTTGAAAAACTGTTTTTT. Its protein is CASSLTGGGVEKLFF.

In DNA form, the CDR3 reads TGCGCCAGCAGCCAAGATAAAGGGGCGGCTAACTATGGCTACACCTTC. The encoded protein is CASSQDKGAANYGYTF. The rearrangement joins TRBV4-3 to TRBJ1-2; the D gene is possibly TRBD1 (5 bases). The V end lost 0 bases, the J end lost 0 bases, and 11 bases lay between the germline ends. The CDR3 sequence is 16 residues long. Germline CDR1 and CDR2: LGHNA and YSLEER.

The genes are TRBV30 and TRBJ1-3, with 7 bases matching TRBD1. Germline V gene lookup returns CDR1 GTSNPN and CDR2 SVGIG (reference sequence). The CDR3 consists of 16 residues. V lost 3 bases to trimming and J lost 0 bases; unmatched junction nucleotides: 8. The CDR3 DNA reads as TGTGCCTGGAGGGCTAGAGGGACAGTCTCTGGAAACACCATATATTTT. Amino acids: CAWRARGTVSGNTIYF.

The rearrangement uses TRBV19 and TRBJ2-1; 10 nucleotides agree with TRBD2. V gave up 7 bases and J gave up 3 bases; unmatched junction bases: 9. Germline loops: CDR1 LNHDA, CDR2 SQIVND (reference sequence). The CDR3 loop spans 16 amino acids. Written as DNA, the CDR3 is TGTGCCAGTACCCCCGTGGAGCGGGGGGGCTACAATGAGCAGTTCTTC. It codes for CASTPVERGGYNEQFF.

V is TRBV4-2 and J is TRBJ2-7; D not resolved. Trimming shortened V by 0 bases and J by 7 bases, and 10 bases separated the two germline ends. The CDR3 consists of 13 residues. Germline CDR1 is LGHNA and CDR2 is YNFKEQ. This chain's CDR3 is CASSQDLLQEQYF. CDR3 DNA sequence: TGTGCCAGCAGCCAAGATCTTCTGCAGGAGCAGTACTTC.

The CDR3 DNA reads TGTGCCAGCAGCGTGGGAGGGGTTCAGCCCCAGCATTTT. This codes for CASSVGGVQPQHF. The J gene is TRBJ1-5, the V gene TRBV2, with a possible D match to TRBD1 (5 bases). Trimming removed 6 bases from V and 6 bases from J, with 12 bases in between. The CDR3 sequence is 13 residues long. From germline, CDR1 is SNHLY and CDR2 FYNNEI.

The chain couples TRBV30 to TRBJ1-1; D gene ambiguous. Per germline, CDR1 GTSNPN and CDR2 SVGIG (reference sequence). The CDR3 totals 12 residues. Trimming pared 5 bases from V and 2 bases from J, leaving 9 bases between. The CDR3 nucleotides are TGTGCCTGGGTATTACACAACACTGAAGCTTTCTTT. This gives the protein CAWVLHNTEAFF.

The CDR3 region has the DNA TGTGCCAGCAGCCCACTGGGGCGGTTAGCTTTCTTT. It encodes CASSPLGRLAFF. V is TRBV7-2 and J is TRBJ1-1; perhaps TRBD1 as D (5 bases). Per germline, CDR1 SGHTA and CDR2 FQGNSA. Trimming took off 5 bases at V and 10 bases at J, with 14 bases between the two ends. CDR3 length: 12 amino acids.

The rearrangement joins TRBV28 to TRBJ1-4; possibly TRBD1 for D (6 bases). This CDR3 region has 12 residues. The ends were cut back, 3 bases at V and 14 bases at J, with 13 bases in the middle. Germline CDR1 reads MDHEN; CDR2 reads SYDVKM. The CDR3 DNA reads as TGTGCCAGCAGTTTGGGGTGGGGGCGCCTGTTTTTT. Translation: CASSLGWGRLFF.

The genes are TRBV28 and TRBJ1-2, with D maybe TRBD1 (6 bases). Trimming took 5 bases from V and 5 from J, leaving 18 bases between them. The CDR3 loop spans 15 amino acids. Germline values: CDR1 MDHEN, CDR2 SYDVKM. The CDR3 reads CASSGGAERVYGYTF. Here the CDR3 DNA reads TGTGCCAGCAGTGGGGGGGCAGAGAGAGTTTATGGCTACACCTTC.

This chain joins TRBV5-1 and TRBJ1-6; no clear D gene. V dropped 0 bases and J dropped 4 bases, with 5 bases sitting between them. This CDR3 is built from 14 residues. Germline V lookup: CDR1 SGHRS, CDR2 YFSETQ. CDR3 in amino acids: CASSLEYYNSPLHF. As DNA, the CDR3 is TGCGCCAGCAGCTTGGAATATTATAATTCACCCCTCCACTTT.

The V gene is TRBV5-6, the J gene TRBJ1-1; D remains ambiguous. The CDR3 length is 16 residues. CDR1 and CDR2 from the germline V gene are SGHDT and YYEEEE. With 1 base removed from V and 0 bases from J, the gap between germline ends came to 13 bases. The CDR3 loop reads CASSLTGRYLNTEAFF. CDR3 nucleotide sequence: TGTGCCAGCAGCTTGACCGGGAGATATTTGAACACTGAAGCTTTCTTT. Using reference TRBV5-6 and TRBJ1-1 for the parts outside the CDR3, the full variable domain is DAGVTQSPTHLIKTRGQQVTLRCSPKSGHDTVSWYQQALGQGPQFIFQYYEEEERQRGNFPDRFSGHQFPNYSSELNVNALLLGDSALYLCASSLTGRYLNTEAFFGQGTRLTVV.

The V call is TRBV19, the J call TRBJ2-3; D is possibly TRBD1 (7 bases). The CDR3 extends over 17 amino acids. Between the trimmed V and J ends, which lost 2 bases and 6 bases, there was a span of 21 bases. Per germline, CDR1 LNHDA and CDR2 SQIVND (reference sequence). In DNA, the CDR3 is TGTGCCAGTAGTATATCGACACCGCGGGACAGTTGGGATACGCAGTATTTT. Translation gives CASSISTPRDSWDTQYF.

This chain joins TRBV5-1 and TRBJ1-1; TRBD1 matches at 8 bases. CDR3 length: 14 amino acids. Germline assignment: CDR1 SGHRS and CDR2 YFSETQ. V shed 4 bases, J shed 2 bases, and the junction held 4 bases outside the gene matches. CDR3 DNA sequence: TGCGCCAGCAGCCCTACAGGGGGAAACACTGAAGCTTTCTTT. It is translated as CASSPTGGNTEAFF.

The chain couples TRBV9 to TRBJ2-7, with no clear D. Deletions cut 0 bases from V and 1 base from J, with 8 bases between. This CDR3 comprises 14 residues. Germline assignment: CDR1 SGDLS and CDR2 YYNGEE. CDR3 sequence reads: CASSVGGLSYEQYF. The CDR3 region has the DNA TGTGCCAGCAGCGTAGGCGGATTATCCTACGAGCAGTACTTC.

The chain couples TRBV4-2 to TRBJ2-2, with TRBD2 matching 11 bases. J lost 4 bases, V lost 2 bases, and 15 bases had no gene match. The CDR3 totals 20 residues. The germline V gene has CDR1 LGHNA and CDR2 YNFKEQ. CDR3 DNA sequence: TGTGCCAGCAGCCAAACCTTGACTAGCGGGGAGGCAGGAGGCACCGGGGAGCTGTTTTTT. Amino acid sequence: CASSQTLTSGEAGGTGELFF.

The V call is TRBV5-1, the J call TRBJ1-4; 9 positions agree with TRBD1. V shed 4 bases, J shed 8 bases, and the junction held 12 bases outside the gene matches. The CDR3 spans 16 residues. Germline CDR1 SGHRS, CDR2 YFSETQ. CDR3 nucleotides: TGCGCCAGCAGCAGAGGACAGGGGCTGGCCTTAGAAAAACTGTTTTTT. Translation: CASSRGQGLALEKLFF.

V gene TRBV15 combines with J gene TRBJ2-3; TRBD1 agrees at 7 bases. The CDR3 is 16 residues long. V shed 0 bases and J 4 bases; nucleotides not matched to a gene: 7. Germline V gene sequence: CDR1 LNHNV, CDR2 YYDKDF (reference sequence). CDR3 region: CATSRDPGQWADTQYF. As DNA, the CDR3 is TGTGCCACCAGCAGAGATCCGGGACAGTGGGCAGATACGCAGTATTTT.

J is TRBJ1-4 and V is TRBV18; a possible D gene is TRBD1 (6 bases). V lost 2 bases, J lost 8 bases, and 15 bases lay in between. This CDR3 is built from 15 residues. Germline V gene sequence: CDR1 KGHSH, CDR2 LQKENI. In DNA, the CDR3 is TGTGCCAGCTCACCAGCGTACAGGGATTTAGAAAAACTGTTTTTT. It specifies CASSPAYRDLEKLFF.

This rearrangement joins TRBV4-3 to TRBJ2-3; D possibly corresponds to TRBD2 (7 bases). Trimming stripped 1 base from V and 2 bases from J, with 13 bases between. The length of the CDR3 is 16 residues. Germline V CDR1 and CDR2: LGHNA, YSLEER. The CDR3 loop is CASSQGAGQVTDTQYF. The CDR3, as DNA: TGCGCCAGCAGCCAAGGAGCGGGACAAGTCACAGATACGCAGTATTTT.

The CDR3, as DNA: TGTGCCAGCAGCTTAGCAGGCGGCGCTGGCTACACCTTC. Translating it yields CASSLAGGAGYTF. This chain connects TRBV7-2 to TRBJ1-2; D call uncertain. Trimming shortened V by 0 bases and J by 7 bases, and 9 bases separated the two germline ends. CDR1 and CDR2 from the germline V gene are SGHTA and FQGNSA. The CDR3 contains 13 residues.

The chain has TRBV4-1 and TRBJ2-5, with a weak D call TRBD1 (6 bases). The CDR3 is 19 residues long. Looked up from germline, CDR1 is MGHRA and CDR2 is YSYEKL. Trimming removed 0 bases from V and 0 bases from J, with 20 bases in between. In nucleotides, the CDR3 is TGCGCCAGCAGCCAAGAAGGCCCTGGGGGCGGAGAGTACCAAGAGACCCAGTACTTC. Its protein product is CASSQEGPGGGEYQETQYF.

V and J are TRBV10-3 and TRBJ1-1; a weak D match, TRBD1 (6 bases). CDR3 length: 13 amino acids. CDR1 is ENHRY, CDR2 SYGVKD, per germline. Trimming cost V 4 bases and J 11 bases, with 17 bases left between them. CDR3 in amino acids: CAISGGNRESAFF. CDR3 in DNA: TGTGCCATCAGTGGGGGTAACAGGGAGTCGGCTTTCTTT.

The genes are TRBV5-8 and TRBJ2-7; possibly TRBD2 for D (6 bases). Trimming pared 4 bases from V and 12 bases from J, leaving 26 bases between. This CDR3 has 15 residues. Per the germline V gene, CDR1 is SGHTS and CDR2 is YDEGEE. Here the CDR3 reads CASSIRDADGSIVYF. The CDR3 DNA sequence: TGTGCCAGCAGCATAAGGGACGCCGACGGGAGTATTGTGTACTTC.

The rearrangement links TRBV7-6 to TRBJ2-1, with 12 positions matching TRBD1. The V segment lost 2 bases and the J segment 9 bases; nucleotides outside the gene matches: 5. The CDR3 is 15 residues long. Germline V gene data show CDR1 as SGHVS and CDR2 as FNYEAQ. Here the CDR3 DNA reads TGTGCCAGCAGCTTACGGGGACAGGGGGCGGGTGAGCAGTTCTTC. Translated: CASSLRGQGAGEQFF.

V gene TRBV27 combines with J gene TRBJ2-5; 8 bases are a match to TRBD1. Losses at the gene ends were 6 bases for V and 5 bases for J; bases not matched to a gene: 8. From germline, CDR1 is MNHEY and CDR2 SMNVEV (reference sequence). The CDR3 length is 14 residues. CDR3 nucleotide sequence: TGTGCCAGCAGCCCCGGACAGGGAGCGGAGACCCAGTACTTC. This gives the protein CASSPGQGAETQYF.

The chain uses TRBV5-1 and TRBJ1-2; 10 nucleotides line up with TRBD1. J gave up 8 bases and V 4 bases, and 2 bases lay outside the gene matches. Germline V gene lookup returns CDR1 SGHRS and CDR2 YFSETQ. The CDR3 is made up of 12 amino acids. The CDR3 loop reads CASSEGQGGYTF. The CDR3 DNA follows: TGCGCCAGCAGCGAGGGACAGGGGGGCTACACCTTC.